These T cell receptor beta chains were read from a single sample in a study of type 1 regulatory T cells. MiXCR, applied by TCRdb to the reads, yields one record per CDR3 protein. This sample has thousands of distinct CDR3 sequences, with around 29% found just once. Their antigens remain unidentified. Sequenced sample: cultured T cells, either the whole culture or a sorted T cell fraction (not recorded which). These TCRs come from a human donor in good health. Each CDR3 is given with its conserved first and last residue. D genes are given only for firm matches. Size is stated for part of the rows, as once, few or many counts, or as a class when the clone is expanded.

abundance: medium-sized
v_gene: TRBV7-2
j_gene: TRBJ1-3
d_gene: NA
CDR3nt: TGTGCCAGCAGCTCTCAAAGGGACGCCACCATATATTTT
CDR3aa: CASSSQRDATIYF

abundance: few
v_gene: TRBV29-1
j_gene: TRBJ1-2
d_gene: TRBD1
CDR3nt: TGCAGCGCGGGACAGGGGAACTATGGCTACACCTTC
CDR3aa: CSAGQGNYGYTF

abundance: many
v_gene: TRBV24-1
j_gene: TRBJ2-1
d_gene: NA
CDR3nt: TGTGCCACCAGTGATTTAACTCTCAATGAGCAGTTCTTC
CDR3aa: CATSDLTLNEQFF

abundance: once
v_gene: TRBV29-1
j_gene: TRBJ1-2
d_gene: TRBD1
CDR3nt: TGCAGCGTCCCCGGGACAGGCTATGGCTACACCTTC
CDR3aa: CSVPGTGYGYTF

abundance: medium-sized
v_gene: TRBV10-2
j_gene: TRBJ2-7
d_gene: TRBD2
CDR3nt: TGCGCCAGCAGAGGACTAGCGGGACCCCTAGGCGAGCAGTACTTC
CDR3aa: CASRGLAGPLGEQYF

abundance: medium-sized
v_gene: TRBV28
j_gene: TRBJ2-1
d_gene: TRBD2
CDR3nt: TGTGCCAGCGACCCATCTAGCGGAGCGTACAATGAGCAGTTCTTC
CDR3aa: CASDPSSGAYNEQFF

abundance: medium-sized
v_gene: TRBV6-1
j_gene: TRBJ2-7
d_gene: NA
CDR3nt: TGTGCCAGCAGTGAAGGCGTGAACTACGAGCAGTACTTC
CDR3aa: CASSEGVNYEQYF

abundance: medium-sized
v_gene: TRBV3-1
j_gene: TRBJ2-7
d_gene: NA
CDR3nt: TGTGCCAGCAGCCATAGCGGCTCCCAGTACTTC
CDR3aa: CASSHSGSQYF

abundance: NA
v_gene: TRBV27
j_gene: TRBJ1-1
d_gene: NA
CDR3nt: TGTGCCAGCAGTAGCAGGACCCTGGGCCGGACTGAAGCTTTCTTT
CDR3aa: CASSSRTLGRTEAFF

abundance: medium-sized
v_gene: TRBV5-1
j_gene: TRBJ1-4
d_gene: NA
CDR3nt: TGCGCCAGCAGCGTGCGACCCGCAACTAATGAAAAACTGTTTTTT
CDR3aa: CASSVRPATNEKLFF

abundance: medium-sized
v_gene: TRBV9
j_gene: TRBJ2-1
d_gene: TRBD2
CDR3nt: TGTGCCAGCAGCGGACTAGCTTGGACCTACAATGAGCAGTTCTTC
CDR3aa: CASSGLAWTYNEQFF

abundance: medium-sized
v_gene: TRBV6-5
j_gene: TRBJ1-1
d_gene: NA
CDR3nt: TGTGCCAGCAGTTTGGAGGTTAACACTGAAGCTTTCTTT
CDR3aa: CASSLEVNTEAFF

abundance: NA
v_gene: TRBV10-3
j_gene: TRBJ2-3
d_gene: NA
CDR3nt: TGTGCCATCAGGAGCGGGCGCTCTAGCACAGATACGCAGTATTTT
CDR3aa: CAIRSGRSSTDTQYF

abundance: NA
v_gene: TRBV6-2/TRBV6-3
j_gene: TRBJ2-3
d_gene: TRBD2
CDR3nt: TGTGCCAGCAGCCAGACTAGCGGGAGTGGTACGCAGTATTTT
CDR3aa: CASSQTSGSGTQYF

abundance: NA
v_gene: TRBV20-1
j_gene: TRBJ2-7
d_gene: NA
CDR3nt: TGCAGTGCTAGAGAGACAGTCTACGAGCAGTACTTC
CDR3aa: CSARETVYEQYF

abundance: medium-sized
v_gene: TRBV7-2
j_gene: TRBJ1-3
d_gene: NA
CDR3nt: TGTGCCAGCAGCTTAGCCCCTGAAGGACGAAGAAATTTT
CDR3aa: CASSLAPEGRRNF

abundance: medium-sized
v_gene: TRBV7-6
j_gene: TRBJ2-3
d_gene: NA
CDR3nt: TGTGCCAGCAGCCTCCATACTGGCAGCGCGCGCACAGATACGCAGTATTTT
CDR3aa: CASSLHTGSARTDTQYF

abundance: medium-sized
v_gene: TRBV12-3/TRBV12-4
j_gene: TRBJ2-7
d_gene: NA
CDR3nt: TGTGCCAGCAGGGGACATACTAGTCTAAGGGAGCAGTACTTC
CDR3aa: CASRGHTSLREQYF

abundance: medium-sized
v_gene: TRBV7-8
j_gene: TRBJ2-5
d_gene: TRBD2
CDR3nt: TGTGCCAGCAGCTTAAGACTAGCGGGGTACCAAGAGACCCAGTACTTC
CDR3aa: CASSLRLAGYQETQYF

abundance: medium-sized
v_gene: TRBV5-8
j_gene: TRBJ2-1
d_gene: NA
CDR3nt: TGTGCCAGCAGCTTCGGGTCTAGCGAATACAATGAGCAGTTCTTC
CDR3aa: CASSFGSSEYNEQFF

abundance: many
v_gene: TRBV30
j_gene: TRBJ1-5
d_gene: NA
CDR3nt: TGTGCCTGGAGTAAGTCTAGCAATCAGCCCCAGCATTTT
CDR3aa: CAWSKSSNQPQHF

abundance: NA
v_gene: TRBV4-3
j_gene: TRBJ2-1
d_gene: TRBD1
CDR3nt: TGCGCCAGCAGCCAAGAAGTTAATTTGCCCCAGGGGGCTTTGTGGAATGAGCAGTTCTTC
CDR3aa: CASSQEVNLPQGALWNEQFF

abundance: many
v_gene: TRBV5-4
j_gene: TRBJ2-7
d_gene: NA
CDR3nt: TGTGCCAGCAGCTCCCTAGTGGGGGTTGGGAGCGAGCAGTACTTC
CDR3aa: CASSSLVGVGSEQYF

abundance: NA
v_gene: TRBV5-1
j_gene: TRBJ2-1
d_gene: TRBD2
CDR3nt: TGCGCCAGCAGCCCCGGGACTAGCGGGAGCTATGAGCAGTTCTTC
CDR3aa: CASSPGTSGSYEQFF

abundance: many
v_gene: TRBV5-4
j_gene: TRBJ2-5
d_gene: NA
CDR3nt: TGTGCCAGCAGCTTGGTCTCGTTATCCCAAGAGACCCAGTACTTC
CDR3aa: CASSLVSLSQETQYF

abundance: medium-sized
v_gene: TRBV29-1
j_gene: TRBJ1-4
d_gene: NA
CDR3nt: TGCAGCGTTGTAAAAGGGGATGAAAAACTGTTTTTT
CDR3aa: CSVVKGDEKLFF

abundance: medium-sized
v_gene: TRBV28
j_gene: TRBJ2-7
d_gene: NA
CDR3nt: TGTGCCAGCAGTTCAGGACACTCCTACGAGCAGTACTTC
CDR3aa: CASSSGHSYEQYF

abundance: medium-sized
v_gene: TRBV29-1
j_gene: TRBJ2-3
d_gene: TRBD2
CDR3nt: TGCAGCGCCGGACTAGCGGGAGGGAGGGCCCCTAGCACAGATACGCAGTATTTT
CDR3aa: CSAGLAGGRAPSTDTQYF

abundance: medium-sized
v_gene: TRBV28
j_gene: TRBJ1-1
d_gene: NA
CDR3nt: TGTGCCAGCAGTTTACCCCAGTTGAACACTGAAGCTTTCTTT
CDR3aa: CASSLPQLNTEAFF

abundance: medium-sized
v_gene: TRBV5-1
j_gene: TRBJ1-1
d_gene: NA
CDR3nt: TGCGCCAGCAGCTCGGGAAGGGTACAGGGCCAGCAGGGGACTGAAGCTTTCTTT
CDR3aa: CASSSGRVQGQQGTEAFF

abundance: NA
v_gene: TRBV15
j_gene: TRBJ1-1
d_gene: NA
CDR3nt: TGTGCCACCAGCAGAGATGGGCGGAATACAATGAACACTGAAGCTTTCTTT
CDR3aa: CATSRDGRNTMNTEAFF

abundance: many
v_gene: TRBV20-1
j_gene: TRBJ1-5
d_gene: NA
CDR3nt: TGCAGTACGCGCAGGGTTAATCAGCCCCAGCATTTT
CDR3aa: CSTRRVNQPQHF